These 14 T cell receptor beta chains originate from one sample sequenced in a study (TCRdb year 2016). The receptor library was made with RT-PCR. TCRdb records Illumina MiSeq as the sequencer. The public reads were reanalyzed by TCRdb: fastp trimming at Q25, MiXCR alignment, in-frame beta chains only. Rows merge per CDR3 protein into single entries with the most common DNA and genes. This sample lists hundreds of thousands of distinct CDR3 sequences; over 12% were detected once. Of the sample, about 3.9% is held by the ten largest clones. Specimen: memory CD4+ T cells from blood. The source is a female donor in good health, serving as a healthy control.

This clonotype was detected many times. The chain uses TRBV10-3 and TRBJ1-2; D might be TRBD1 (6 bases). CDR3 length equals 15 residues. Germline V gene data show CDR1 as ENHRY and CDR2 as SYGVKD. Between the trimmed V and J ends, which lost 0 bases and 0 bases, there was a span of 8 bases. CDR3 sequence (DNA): TGTGCCATCAGTGAGTCACAGGGATCTAACTATGGCTACACCTTC. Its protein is CAISESQGSNYGYTF.

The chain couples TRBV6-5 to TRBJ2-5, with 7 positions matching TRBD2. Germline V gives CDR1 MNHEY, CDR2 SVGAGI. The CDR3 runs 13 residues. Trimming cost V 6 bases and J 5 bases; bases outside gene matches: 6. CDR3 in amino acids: CASSRTRAETQYF. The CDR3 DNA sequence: TGTGCCAGCAGCCGGACTAGGGCTGAGACCCAGTACTTC.

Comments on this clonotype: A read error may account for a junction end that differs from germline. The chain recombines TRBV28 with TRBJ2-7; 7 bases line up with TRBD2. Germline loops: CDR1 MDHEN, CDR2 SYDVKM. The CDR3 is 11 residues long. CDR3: CASSSTSFQNF. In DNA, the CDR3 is TGTGCCAGCAGTTCGACTAGCTTCCAAAACTTC.

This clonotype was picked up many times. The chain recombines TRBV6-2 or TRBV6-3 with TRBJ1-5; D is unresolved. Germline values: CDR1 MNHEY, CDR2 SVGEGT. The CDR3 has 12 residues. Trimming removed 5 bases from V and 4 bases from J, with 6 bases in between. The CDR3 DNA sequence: TGTGCCAGCAGTCGCAGAAATCAGCCCCAGCATTTT. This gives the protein CASSRRNQPQHF.

The DNA for the CDR3 is TGCAGTGCTAGAAGCGGTGTCGGCTCCTACGAGCAGTACTTC. This gives the protein CSARSGVGSYEQYF. The V call is TRBV20-1, the J call TRBJ2-7; perhaps TRBD2 as D (5 bases). Germline CDR1 reads DFQATT; CDR2 reads SNEGSKA (reference sequence). The V end was cut by 2 bases, the J end by 0 bases, with 11 bases between. The CDR3 spans 14 residues.

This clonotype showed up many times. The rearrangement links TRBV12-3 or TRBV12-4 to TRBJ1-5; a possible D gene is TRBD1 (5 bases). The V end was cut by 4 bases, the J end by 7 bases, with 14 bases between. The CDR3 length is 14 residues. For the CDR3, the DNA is TGTGCCAGCAGTTCGGGGACCCCTAGGCAGCCCCAGCATTTT. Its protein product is CASSSGTPRQPQHF.

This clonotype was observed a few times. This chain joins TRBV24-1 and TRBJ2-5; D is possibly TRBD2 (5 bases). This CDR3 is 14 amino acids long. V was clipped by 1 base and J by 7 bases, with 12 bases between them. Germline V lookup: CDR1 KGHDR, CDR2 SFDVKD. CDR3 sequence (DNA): TGTGCCACCAGTGATTTTGCGGGTTCGGGGACCCAGTACTTC. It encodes CATSDFAGSGTQYF.

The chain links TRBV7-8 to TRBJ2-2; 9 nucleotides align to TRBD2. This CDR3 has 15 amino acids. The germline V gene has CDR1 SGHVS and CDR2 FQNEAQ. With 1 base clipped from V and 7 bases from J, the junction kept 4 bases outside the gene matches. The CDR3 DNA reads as TGTGCCAGCAGCTTAGGGGGACTAGCCCTCGGGGAGCTGTTTTTT. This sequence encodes CASSLGGLALGELFF.

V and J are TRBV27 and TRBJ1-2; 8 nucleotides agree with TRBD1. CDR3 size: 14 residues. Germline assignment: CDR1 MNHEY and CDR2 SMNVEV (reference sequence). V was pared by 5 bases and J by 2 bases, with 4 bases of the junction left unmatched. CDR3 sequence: CASSANRGNYGYTF. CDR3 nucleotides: TGTGCCAGCAGTGCGAACAGGGGGAACTATGGCTACACCTTC.

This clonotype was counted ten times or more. CDR3 sequence reads: CSARGIAGVETQYF. CDR3 DNA sequence: TGCAGTGCTAGAGGAATAGCGGGGGTAGAGACCCAGTACTTC. The chain uses TRBV20-1 and TRBJ2-5; 9 nucleotides align to TRBD2. Trimming removed 1 base from V and 4 bases from J; junction bases left unmatched: 4. The length of the CDR3 is 14 residues. Germline values: CDR1 DFQATT, CDR2 SNEGSKA (reference sequence).

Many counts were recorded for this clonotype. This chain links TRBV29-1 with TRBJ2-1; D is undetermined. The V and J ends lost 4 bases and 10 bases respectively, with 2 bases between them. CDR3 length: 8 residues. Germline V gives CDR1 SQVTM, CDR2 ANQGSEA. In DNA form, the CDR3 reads TGCAGCGTTGGCGAGCAGTTCTTC. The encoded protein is CSVGEQFF.

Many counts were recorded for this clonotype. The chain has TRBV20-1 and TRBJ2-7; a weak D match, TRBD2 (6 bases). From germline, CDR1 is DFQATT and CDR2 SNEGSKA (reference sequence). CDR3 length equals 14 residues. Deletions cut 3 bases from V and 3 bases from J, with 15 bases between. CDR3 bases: TGCAGTGCTAGGTACCACAGCGGGTACTACGAGCAGTACTTC. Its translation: CSARYHSGYYEQYF.

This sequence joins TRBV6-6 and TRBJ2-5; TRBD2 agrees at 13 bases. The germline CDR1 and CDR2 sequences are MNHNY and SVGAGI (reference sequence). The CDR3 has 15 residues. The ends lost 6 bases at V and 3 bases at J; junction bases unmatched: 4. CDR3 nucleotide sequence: TGTGCCAGCAGAAAAGGGACTAGCGGGGAAGAGACCCAGTACTTC. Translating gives CASRKGTSGEETQYF.

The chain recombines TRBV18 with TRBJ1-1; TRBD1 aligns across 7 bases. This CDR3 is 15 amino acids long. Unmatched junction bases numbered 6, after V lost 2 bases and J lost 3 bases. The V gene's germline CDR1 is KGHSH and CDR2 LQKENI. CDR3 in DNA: TGTGCCAGCTCACCATCGGCACAGGGGTACACTGAAGCTTTCTTT. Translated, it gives CASSPSAQGYTEAFF.